These 5 T cell receptor beta chains share one sample of origin, sequenced in a study of cytomegalovirus exposure and HLA in healthy donors. This PCR relied on a set of 60 Vbeta primers and 13 Jbeta primers. TCRdb's table, derived via immunoSEQ multiplex PCR, lists solely in-frame clones and lacks some. The sample yields some 120,000 clones, approximately 80% seen once. The source material was PBMCs. These receptors originate from a man aged 35 to 55 in good health and CMV-seronegative.

The chain employs TRBV2 and TRBJ2-3; 11 positions agree with TRBD2. The V gene end was trimmed by 6 bases and the J gene end by 4 bases; junction bases not matched to a gene: 9. The germline V gene encodes CDR1 SNHLY and CDR2 FYNNEI. The CDR3 loop spans 16 amino acids. CDR3 DNA sequence: TGTGCCAGCAGGCTCCGACTAGCGGGGTTGTCAGATACGCAGTATTTT. Its translation is CASRLRLAGLSDTQYF.

In DNA, the CDR3 is TGTGCCAGCAGCCTGGGACAGGATAGCAATCAGCCCCAGCATTTT. As protein: CASSLGQDSNQPQHF. The chain links TRBV6-6 to TRBJ1-5, with TRBD1 identical over 8 bases. CDR3 length: 15 amino acids. The trim removed 6 bases at V and 0 bases at J, leaving 4 bases unmatched. CDR1 is MNHNY and CDR2 is SVGAGI in the germline V gene (reference sequence).

This chain uses TRBV2 with TRBJ1-2; D gene uncertain. In germline, CDR1 is SNHLY, CDR2 FYNNEI. The CDR3 has 12 amino acids. Trimming shortened V by 7 bases and J by 5 bases, and 11 bases separated the two germline ends. The CDR3 spells CASTLGGYGYTF. The CDR3 DNA follows: TGTGCCAGCACTTTGGGAGGGTATGGCTACACCTTC.

This rearrangement joins TRBV11-2 to TRBJ2-7, with TRBD1 matching over 7 bases. CDR1 is SGHAT, CDR2 FQNNGV, per germline. J was trimmed by 3 bases and V by 5 bases; bases with no gene match: 7. This CDR3 is built from 14 residues. The CDR3, as DNA: TGTGCCAGCAGCCCACAGGGGCCATTCTACGAGCAGTACTTC. Its translation: CASSPQGPFYEQYF. The entire variable domain, with the rest obtained from reference TRBV11-2 and TRBJ2-7, is as follows: EAGVAQSPRYKIIEKRQSVAFWCNPISGHATLYWYQQILGQGPKLLIQFQNNGVVDDSQLPKDRFSAERLKGVDSTLKIQPAKLEDSAVYLCASSPQGPFYEQYFGPGTRLTVT.

This clone occurred a few times. This chain joins TRBV27 and TRBJ1-2; 7 nucleotides line up with TRBD1. The CDR3 is made up of 15 amino acids. The J segment lost 8 bases and the V segment lost 5 bases, leaving 14 bases of the junction unmatched. Germline assignment: CDR1 MNHEY and CDR2 SMNVEV (reference sequence). The CDR3 region has the DNA TGTGCCAGCAGTCCATGGGACAGTCGGCCGGGGGGCTACACCTTC. Its protein product is CASSPWDSRPGGYTF.